The clone carrying this TCR beta chain was detected ten times or more. The entry originates in a study of neurological immune-mediated disorders. TCRdb called the 5' RACE reads again in MiXCR, with one record for every CDR3 protein. This sample carries 71,000 or so distinct CDR3 sequences, roughly 4.7% of them seen once, and the ten largest clones take less than 2.5%. This CDR3 comprises 15 residues. Germline V CDR1 and CDR2: SGDLS, YYNGEE. V was pared by 0 bases and J by 4 bases, with 11 bases between. This TCR was recovered from a woman in her 30s with multiple sclerosis. The sequenced sample was PBMCs. V gene TRBV9 combines with J gene TRBJ2-1; either TRBD1 or TRBD2 may fit D (6 bases each). The CDR3 DNA sequence: TGTGCCAGCAGCGTAGAAGGGGGGACTTACAATGAGCAGTTCTTC. Translating gives CASSVEGGTYNEQFF.